This entry features one T cell receptor beta chain sequence. The target antigen is unknown. Assay: immunoSEQ multiplex PCR; the TCRdb copy retains only in-frame clones and omits some. The table records about 17,000 clones, roughly 90% of them present only once. This entry is derived from a study of chemoradiotherapy in HPV16-positive cancers. Study summary: Two HPV16-positive patients' cells yielded candidate HPV-specific clones and common motifs. General study results and limits: Better recurrence-free survival went with HPV-responsive T-cell expansion in HPV16-positive patients. Non-HPV-specific T cells did not expand in tumors during treatment, whereas candidate HPV-specific clones and E7-related motifs did. Functional assays defining HPV-specific T cells used only a couple of HPV16-positive patients.

Trimming removed 4 bases at V and 0 bases at J, with 16 bases between. There are 16 residues in the CDR3. Germline loops: CDR1 SGHRS, CDR2 YFSETQ. The sequences come from blood, collected from a patient who underwent chemoradiotherapy. The clonotype originates from a human donor with HPV-associated anogenital cancer. V usage is TRBV5-1 and J usage is TRBJ2-5; D is ambiguous. The CDR3 DNA reads as TGCGCCAGCAGCCCCCTTGGGTTAGCTAACCAAGAGACCCAGTACTTC. Translating it yields CASSPLGLANQETQYF. Filled out from reference TRBV5-1 and TRBJ2-5, the complete variable domain reads KAGVTQTPRYLIKTRGQQVTLSCSPISGHRSVSWYQQTPGQGLQFLFEYFSETQRNKGNFPGRFSGRQFSNSRSEMNVSTLELGDSALYLCASSPLGLANQETQYFGPGTRLLVL.